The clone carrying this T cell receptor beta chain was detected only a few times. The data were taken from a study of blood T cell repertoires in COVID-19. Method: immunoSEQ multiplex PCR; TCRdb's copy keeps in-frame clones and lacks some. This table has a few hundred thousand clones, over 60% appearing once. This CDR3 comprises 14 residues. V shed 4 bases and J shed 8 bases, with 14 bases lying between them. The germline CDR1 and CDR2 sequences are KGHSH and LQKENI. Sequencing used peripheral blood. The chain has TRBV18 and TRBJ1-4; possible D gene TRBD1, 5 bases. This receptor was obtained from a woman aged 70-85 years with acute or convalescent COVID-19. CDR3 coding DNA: TGTGCCAGCTCACGGGGCCAAGAGGAAGAAAAACTGTTTTTT. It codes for CASSRGQEEEKLFF.